One and the same sample provided the 28 T cell receptor beta chains below, sequenced in a study of OX40 agonist ivuxolimab in advanced cancers. Produced via immunoSEQ multiplex PCR; TCRdb's table is partial and in-frame only. The data contain 65,000 to 100,000 clones, almost 90% of them seen just once; the ten biggest clones take up 0.65% to 0.95%. Sequencing was performed on CD4+ or CD8+ T cells sorted from blood, taken in a trial of the OX40 agonist ivuxolimab. The receptors stem from an adult with an advanced solid tumor such as melanoma, head and neck, liver or kidney cancer.

This clone was seen just once. This chain uses TRBV5-6 with TRBJ1-5; no clear D gene. The CDR3 loop spans 14 amino acids. Trimming stripped 0 bases from V and 7 bases from J, with 11 bases between. The V gene's germline CDR1 is SGHDT and CDR2 YYEEEE. The CDR3: CASSLAHREQPQHF. The CDR3 DNA is TGTGCCAGCAGCTTGGCCCATCGTGAGCAGCCCCAGCATTTT.

The genes are TRBV28 and TRBJ2-7; D remains unclear. V was cut by 2 bases and J by 4 bases, with 18 bases left in between. Germline-derived CDR1 and CDR2 are MDHEN and SYDVKM. CDR3 length: 16 amino acids. CDR3 nucleotide sequence: TGTGCCAGCAGTTTAGGGGATCGGGTCTTAGCTTACGAGCAGTACTTC. As protein: CASSLGDRVLAYEQYF.

The chain combines TRBV5-1 with TRBJ2-5, with 8 bases aligning to TRBD1. V lost 0 bases, J lost 4 bases, and 8 bases stayed unmatched. The CDR3 sequence is 16 residues long. Germline V gene sequence: CDR1 SGHRS, CDR2 YFSETQ. The CDR3 DNA is TGCGCCAGCAGCTTGGTGCGGACAGGGATACCAGAGACCCAGTACTTC. It codes for CASSLVRTGIPETQYF.

The rearrangement uses TRBV19 and TRBJ2-1; tentative D call: TRBD2 (5 bases). With 2 bases removed from V and 0 bases from J, the gap between germline ends came to 11 bases. CDR3 length: 16 residues. The V gene's germline CDR1 is LNHDA and CDR2 SQIVND (reference sequence). CDR3 sequence reads: CASSIRDTSSYNEQFF. CDR3 coding DNA: TGTGCCAGTAGTATACGGGATACTAGCTCCTACAATGAGCAGTTCTTC.

The CDR3 protein is CASSQDRAASPKLFF. CDR3 sequence (DNA): TGCGCCAGCAGCCAAGATAGGGCGGCCTCCCCAAAACTGTTTTTT. The chain joins TRBV4-3 to TRBJ1-4, with no clear D. Germline CDR1 is LGHNA and CDR2 is YSLEER. The V gene lost 0 bases and the J gene lost 10 bases, with 15 bases spanning the gap. This CDR3 has 15 residues.

This clone is medium-sized (0.01 to 0.1%) by share. The chain links TRBV7-6 to TRBJ2-7; 11 bases agree with TRBD2. CDR3 length: 15 residues. J was trimmed by 5 bases and V by 2 bases; bases with no gene match: 5. Germline CDR1 and CDR2: SGHVS and FNYEAQ. CDR3 DNA: TGTGCCAGCAGCTTACAGCTAGCGGGAGGCCACGAGCAGTACTTC. Its protein is CASSLQLAGGHEQYF.

V and J are TRBV7-9 and TRBJ2-5; D might be TRBD1 or TRBD2, each matching 5 bases. With 11 bases removed from V and 4 bases from J, the gap between germline ends came to 23 bases. The CDR3 is 15 residues long. Germline-derived CDR1 and CDR2 are SEHNR and FQNEAQ (reference sequence). Written as DNA, the CDR3 is TGTGCCGCCGAGAGGTGGGACCCGGGGCGAGAGACCCAGTACTTC. Residues: CAAERWDPGRETQYF.

This clone has only one observation. V is TRBV7-6 and J is TRBJ2-7, with 10 bases identical to TRBD2. The ends lost 1 base at V and 4 bases at J; junction bases unmatched: 7. CDR3 length: 16 amino acids. CDR1 SGHVS and CDR2 FNYEAQ come from the germline V gene. CDR3 sequence: CASSLGAGGRFYEQYF. In nucleotides, the CDR3 is TGTGCCAGCAGCTTAGGAGCGGGAGGGAGGTTTTACGAGCAGTACTTC.

The J gene is TRBJ2-5, the V gene TRBV27; D is ambiguous. CDR1 is MNHEY and CDR2 is SMNVEV in the germline V gene (reference sequence). This CDR3 is built from 14 residues. The ends were cut back, 3 bases at V and 4 bases at J, with 12 bases in the middle. CDR3 in DNA: TGTGCCAGCAGTTTTTCCCGGACGGGAGAGACCCAGTACTTC. Residues: CASSFSRTGETQYF.

The chain has TRBV27 and TRBJ2-1, with 10 bases matching TRBD2. V was pared by 6 bases and J by 7 bases, with 6 bases of the junction left unmatched. This CDR3 has 14 residues. Per the germline V gene, CDR1 is MNHEY and CDR2 is SMNVEV (reference sequence). CDR3 coding DNA: TGTGCCAGCAGCGGGACTAGCGCGTTTAATGAGCAGTTCTTC. As protein: CASSGTSAFNEQFF.

The V and J genes are TRBV6-5 and TRBJ2-5; no clear D. The J call may be wrong; the DNA end is better matched by TRBJ2-7. The CDR3 spans 15 residues. Germline V gene lookup returns CDR1 MNHEY and CDR2 SVGAGI. Here the CDR3 reads CASSLSGPYFNEQYF. CDR3 DNA sequence: TGTGCCAGCAGTTTATCAGGTCCCTACTTCAACGAGCAGTACTTC.

V gene TRBV4-2 combines with J gene TRBJ2-7; D gene uncertain. V was cut by 5 bases and J by 5 bases, with 16 bases left in between. This CDR3 is built from 14 residues. Germline V gene data show CDR1 as LGHNA and CDR2 as YNFKEQ. The CDR3 sequence: CASSLLKGPHEQYF. CDR3 nucleotide sequence: TGTGCCAGCAGCTTGTTAAAGGGTCCCCACGAGCAGTACTTC.

The chain uses TRBV4-3 and TRBJ2-1; unclear D gene. The germline gives CDR1 LGHNA, CDR2 YSLEER. Between the trimmed V and J ends, which lost 1 base and 7 bases, there was a span of 5 bases. The CDR3 runs 12 residues. CDR3 amino acids: CASSQVGNEQFF. The CDR3 region has the DNA TGCGCCAGCAGCCAAGTGGGAAATGAGCAGTTCTTC.

This chain connects TRBV28 to TRBJ2-7, with D tentatively TRBD1 (6 bases). Germline V gives CDR1 MDHEN, CDR2 SYDVKM. CDR3 length equals 14 residues. Trimming cost V 5 bases and J 4 bases, with 15 bases left between them. CDR3 sequence (DNA): TGTGCCAGCAGTAATGGAGGACAGCCTTACGAGCAGTACTTC. This encodes CASSNGGQPYEQYF.

This chain connects TRBV7-2 to TRBJ2-2, with D unresolved. There are 14 residues in the CDR3. Germline loops: CDR1 SGHTA, CDR2 FQGNSA. V lost 1 base, J lost 2 bases, and 5 bases lay in between. The CDR3 sequence is CASSLGVNTGELFF. The CDR3 nucleotides read TGTGCCAGCAGCTTAGGGGTAAACACCGGGGAGCTGTTTTTT.

The CDR3 is CASSKGDKIYGYTF. The CDR3 DNA reads as TGTGCCAGCAGTAAGGGCGACAAGATCTATGGCTACACCTTC. V usage is TRBV6-1 and J usage is TRBJ1-2; D ambiguous. With 5 bases removed from V and 4 bases from J, the gap between germline ends came to 14 bases. This CDR3 is built from 14 residues. Germline CDR1 is MNHNS and CDR2 is SASEGT.

V gene TRBV20-1 combines with J gene TRBJ2-7; the match to TRBD1 covers 10 bases. Looked up from germline, CDR1 is DFQATT and CDR2 is SNEGSKA (reference sequence). This CDR3 is built from 11 residues. The CDR3 is CMTGGVYEQYF. In nucleotides, the CDR3 is TGCATGACAGGGGGCGTCTACGAGCAGTACTTC.

J is TRBJ2-2 and V is TRBV11-2; 10 positions agree with TRBD1. Per germline, CDR1 SGHAT and CDR2 FQNNGV. V shed 6 bases and J 8 bases; nucleotides not matched to a gene: 9. The CDR3 has 15 residues. CDR3: CASRSPGQGLGELFF. Written as DNA, the CDR3 is TGTGCCAGCAGGTCACCGGGACAGGGGTTAGGGGAGCTGTTTTTT.

The rearrangement links TRBV5-1 to TRBJ2-5, with 8 bases that match TRBD1. The CDR3 extends over 15 amino acids. Per the germline V gene, CDR1 is SGHRS and CDR2 is YFSETQ. The ends lost 4 bases at V and 3 bases at J; junction bases unmatched: 8. In nucleotides, the CDR3 is TGCGCCAGCAGCCCTACCGGGACAGGAGAAGAGACCCAGTACTTC. It is translated as CASSPTGTGEETQYF.

V is TRBV29-1 and J is TRBJ1-4, with 9 positions matching TRBD1. V dropped 6 bases and J dropped 7; count of bases not matched to a gene: 3. Germline assignment: CDR1 SQVTM and CDR2 ANQGSEA. There are 12 residues in the CDR3. CDR3 coding DNA: TGCAGCGTGGGACAGGGTTTTGAAAAACTGTTTTTT. This encodes CSVGQGFEKLFF.

This chain joins TRBV27 and TRBJ2-1; the D gene is possibly TRBD2 (6 bases). CDR1 is MNHEY and CDR2 is SMNVEV in the germline V gene (reference sequence). The CDR3 has 15 amino acids. Between the trimmed V and J ends, which lost 3 bases and 7 bases, there was a span of 16 bases. The CDR3 loop is CASSFVGGKDNEQFF. As DNA, the CDR3 is TGTGCCAGCAGTTTTGTCGGCGGGAAAGATAATGAGCAGTTCTTC.

The chain joins TRBV2 to TRBJ1-5; 9 bases align to TRBD1. The CDR3 contains 15 residues. Germline CDR1 SNHLY, CDR2 FYNNEI. Losses at the gene ends were 4 bases for V and 2 bases for J; bases not matched to a gene: 3. This CDR3 is CASSGGTGRNQPQHF. Here the CDR3 DNA reads TGTGCCAGCAGTGGGGGGACAGGGCGCAATCAGCCCCAGCATTTT.

V usage is TRBV5-1 and J usage is TRBJ2-5; 9 bases are a match to TRBD1. CDR1 is SGHRS, CDR2 YFSETQ, per germline. There are 15 residues in the CDR3. The trim removed 8 bases at V and 6 bases at J, leaving 14 bases unmatched. The CDR3 protein is CASSPPGQGLQTQYF. In nucleotides, the CDR3 is TGCGCCAGTAGCCCTCCGGGACAGGGTTTGCAGACCCAGTACTTC.

The chain recombines TRBV14 with TRBJ2-2; 8 bases map to TRBD1. The CDR3 has 15 amino acids. The V and J ends lost 6 bases and 9 bases, in that order; junction bases with no gene match: 12. Germline assignment: CDR1 SGHDN and CDR2 FVKESK. CDR3 sequence reads: CASSRNGQGARELFF. The CDR3 region has the DNA TGTGCCAGCAGTCGAAATGGACAGGGAGCCCGGGAGCTGTTTTTT.

The CDR3 region has the DNA TGTGCCAGCATCTGGACTAGCGGGAACTCCTACAATGAGCAGTTCTTC. Residues: CASIWTSGNSYNEQFF. This sequence joins TRBV7-9 and TRBJ2-1; 12 bases are shared with TRBD2. The CDR3 consists of 16 residues. CDR1 is SEHNR and CDR2 is FQNEAQ in the germline V gene (reference sequence). J gave up 0 bases and V 7 bases, and 4 bases lay outside the gene matches.

This chain links TRBV2 with TRBJ1-5, with D unresolved. This CDR3 has 12 amino acids. V was shortened by 3 bases and J by 7 bases, with 7 bases between the two germline ends. In germline, CDR1 is SNHLY, CDR2 FYNNEI. CDR3 bases: TGTGCCAGCAGTGACAGTATCCAGCCCCAGCATTTT. It specifies CASSDSIQPQHF.

V gene TRBV6-5 combines with J gene TRBJ2-3; no clear D. This CDR3 region has 12 residues. Germline V CDR1 and CDR2: MNHEY, SVGAGI. V lost 5 bases and J 4 bases, leaving 7 bases between the germline ends. The CDR3 is CASSDFSDTQYF. As DNA, the CDR3 is TGTGCCAGCAGTGACTTTTCAGATACGCAGTATTTT.

V and J are TRBV2 and TRBJ2-2, with TRBD2 matching 9 bases. V lost 6 bases, J lost 2 bases, and 7 bases stayed unmatched. CDR3 size: 16 residues. Germline CDR1 reads SNHLY; CDR2 reads FYNNEI. In nucleotides, the CDR3 is TGTGCCAGCAGGAGCTTAGCGGGAGTTAACACCGGGGAGCTGTTTTTT. Its protein product is CASRSLAGVNTGELFF.